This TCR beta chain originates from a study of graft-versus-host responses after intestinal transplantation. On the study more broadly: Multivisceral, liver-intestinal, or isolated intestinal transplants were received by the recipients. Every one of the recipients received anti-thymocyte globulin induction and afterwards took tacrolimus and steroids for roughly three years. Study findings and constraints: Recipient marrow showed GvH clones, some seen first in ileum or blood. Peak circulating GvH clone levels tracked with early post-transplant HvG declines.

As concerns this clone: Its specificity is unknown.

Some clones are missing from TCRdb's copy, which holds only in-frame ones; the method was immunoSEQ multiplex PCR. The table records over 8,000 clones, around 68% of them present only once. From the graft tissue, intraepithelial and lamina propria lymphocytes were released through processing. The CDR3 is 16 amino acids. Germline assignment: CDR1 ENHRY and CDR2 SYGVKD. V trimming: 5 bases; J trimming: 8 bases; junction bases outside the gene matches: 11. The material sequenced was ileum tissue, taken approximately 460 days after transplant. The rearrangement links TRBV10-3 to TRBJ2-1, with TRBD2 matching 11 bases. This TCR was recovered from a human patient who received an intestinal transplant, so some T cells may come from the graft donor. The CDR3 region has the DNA TGTGCCATCAGTCCCTGGGAGACTAGCGGGAATTATGAGCAGTTCTTC. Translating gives CAISPWETSGNYEQFF.